The rows below give T cell receptor beta chains drawn from one sample of a study of T cells in Graves' hyperthyroidism and ophthalmopathy. TCRdb itself ran the multiplex PCR reads through MiXCR, one entry per CDR3 protein. The data hold about 400,000 distinct CDR3 sequences, with under 15% observed a single time. Sequenced: blood. The receptors derive from a woman aged 25 to 39 with Graves' hyperthyroidism. Each CDR3 is given with its conserved first and last residue. D genes are given only for firm matches.

>TRBD2|TRBJ2-3|TRBV4-1
CASSQDLAGITDTQYF
>NA|TRBJ1-5|TRBV10-3
CAISEPDIPQHF
>TRBD1|TRBJ1-1|TRBV6-1
CASTPLGDRTEAFF
>TRBD2|TRBJ2-3|TRBV24-1
CATSDPLAGGTDTQYF
>NA|TRBJ2-3|TRBV29-1
CSGGGADTQYF
>TRBD1|TRBJ2-5|TRBV5-1
CASSLAGQRQETQYF
>NA|TRBJ2-5|TRBV7-9
CASSLRMDSQETQYF
>NA|TRBJ2-1|TRBV9
CASSVPGGEQFF
>NA|TRBJ1-6|TRBV30
CAWSGGLLGAPLHF
>NA|TRBJ2-1|TRBV11-3
CASSLEGSKVYNEQFF
>NA|TRBJ1-4|TRBV10-3
CAISAPGAEKLFF
>NA|TRBJ2-1|TRBV15
CATSTPGRGAEQFF
>NA|TRBJ2-1|TRBV18
CASSPQQGYNEQFF
>NA|TRBJ2-7|TRBV28
CASSTRAGIYEQYF
>TRBD1|TRBJ1-5|TRBV20-1
CSASRDRDQPQHF
>NA|TRBJ2-7|TRBV30
CASTTSGEQYF
>TRBD2|TRBJ2-7|TRBV29-1
CSVDGTSDSYEQYF
>NA|TRBJ2-1|TRBV11-2
CASSSRGGARAYNEQFF
>NA|TRBJ1-2|TRBV6-1
CASRTGSNYGYTF
>NA|TRBJ2-5|TRBV20-1
CSAIRTAQETQYF
>NA|TRBJ1-6|TRBV2
CASSGDQLTSSPLHF
>TRBD1|TRBJ1-2|TRBV24-1
CATSDPTTGNYGYTF
>NA|TRBJ2-1|TRBV20-1
CSAKNPSRYNEQFF
>NA|TRBJ1-6|TRBV25-1
CASSQGYGSPLHF
>NA|TRBJ1-2|TRBV29-1
CSVENGGHGYTF
>NA|TRBJ1-5|TRBV18
CASSSGPLNEPQHF
>TRBD2|TRBJ2-2|TRBV30
CAWSVRLAGRNTGELFF
>NA|TRBJ2-1|TRBV3-1
CASSQQLSSYNEQFF
>NA|TRBJ2-5|TRBV30
CAWRTRETQYF
>NA|TRBJ1-2|TRBV19
CASSIDTGYYGYTF
>NA|TRBJ2-1|TRBV2
CASSEASQGNSEQFF
>NA|TRBJ1-2|TRBV7-9
CASSSTCYTF
>TRBD2|TRBJ2-5|TRBV9
CASSVAVSGSSQETQYF
>TRBD2|TRBJ2-1|TRBV5-1
CASSASGRAFEQFF
>NA|TRBJ1-1|TRBV18
CASSPPWQGMNTEAFF
>TRBD1|TRBJ2-7|TRBV10-3
CAITKQGAHEQYF
>NA|TRBJ2-1|TRBV18
CASSPRQEGYNEQFF
>NA|TRBJ2-1|TRBV29-1
CSVRAGERSYNEQFF
>TRBD2|TRBJ2-7|TRBV7-2
CASSPPGLAGHEQYF
>NA|TRBJ1-5|TRBV29-1
CSVEVKDQPQHF